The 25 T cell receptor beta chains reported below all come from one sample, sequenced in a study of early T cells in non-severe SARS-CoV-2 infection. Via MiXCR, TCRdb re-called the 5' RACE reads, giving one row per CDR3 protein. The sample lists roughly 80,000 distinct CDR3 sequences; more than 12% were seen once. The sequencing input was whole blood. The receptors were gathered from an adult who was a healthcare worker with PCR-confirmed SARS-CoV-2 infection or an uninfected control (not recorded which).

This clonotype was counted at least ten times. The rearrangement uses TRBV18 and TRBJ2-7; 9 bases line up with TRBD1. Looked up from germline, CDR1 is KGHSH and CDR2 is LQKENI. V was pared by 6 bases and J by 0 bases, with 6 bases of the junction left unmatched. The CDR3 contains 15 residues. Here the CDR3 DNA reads TGTGCCAGCTCGCCGGGACAGGGAGGCTCCTACGAGCAGTACTTC. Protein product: CASSPGQGGSYEQYF.

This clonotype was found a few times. CDR3 DNA sequence: TGTGCCAGCAGTAACATGGACAGGGCTGCTCAGCCCCAGCATTTT. This sequence encodes CASSNMDRAAQPQHF. The rearrangement uses TRBV6-6 and TRBJ1-5, with 8 bases identical to TRBD1. V gave up 5 bases and J gave up 6 bases; unmatched junction bases: 9. The length of the CDR3 is 15 residues. Germline V gene lookup returns CDR1 MNHNY and CDR2 SVGAGI (reference sequence).

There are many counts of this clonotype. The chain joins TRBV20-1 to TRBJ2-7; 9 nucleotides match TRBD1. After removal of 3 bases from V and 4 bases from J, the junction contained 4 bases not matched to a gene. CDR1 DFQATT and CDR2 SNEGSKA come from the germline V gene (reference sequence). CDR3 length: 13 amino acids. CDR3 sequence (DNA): TGCAGTGCTAGCGGGGACAGGGATTACGAGCAGTACTTC. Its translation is CSASGDRDYEQYF.

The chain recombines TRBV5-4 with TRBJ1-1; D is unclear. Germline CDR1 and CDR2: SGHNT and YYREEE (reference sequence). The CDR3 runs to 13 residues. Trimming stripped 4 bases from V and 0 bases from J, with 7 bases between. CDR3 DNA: TGTGCCAGCAGCCGGGCGCTGAACACTGAAGCTTTCTTT. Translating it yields CASSRALNTEAFF.

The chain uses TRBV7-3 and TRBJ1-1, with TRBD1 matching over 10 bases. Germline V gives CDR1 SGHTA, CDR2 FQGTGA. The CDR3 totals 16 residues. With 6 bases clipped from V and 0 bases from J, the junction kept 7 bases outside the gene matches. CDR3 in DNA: TGTGCCAGCAGTCCCGGGACAGGGGCCTTGAACACTGAAGCTTTCTTT. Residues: CASSPGTGALNTEAFF.

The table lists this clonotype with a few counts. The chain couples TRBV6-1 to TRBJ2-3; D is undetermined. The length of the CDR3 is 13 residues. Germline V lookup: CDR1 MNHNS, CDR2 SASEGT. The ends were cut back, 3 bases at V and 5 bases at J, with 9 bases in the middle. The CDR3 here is CASSDGVLDTQYF. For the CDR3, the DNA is TGTGCCAGCAGTGACGGAGTCCTAGATACGCAGTATTTT.

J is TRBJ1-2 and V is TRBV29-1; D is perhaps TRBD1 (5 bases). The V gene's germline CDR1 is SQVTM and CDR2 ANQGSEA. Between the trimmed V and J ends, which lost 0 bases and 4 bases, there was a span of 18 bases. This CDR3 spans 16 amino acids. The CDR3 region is CSVEDIGWGGTYGYTF. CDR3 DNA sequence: TGCAGCGTTGAAGATATAGGATGGGGAGGGACCTATGGCTACACCTTC.

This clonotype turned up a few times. The DNA of the CDR3 is TGTGCCAGCAGCCAAGCTAGCGGCCCCACAGATACGCAGTATTTT. Encoded protein: CASSQASGPTDTQYF. V and J are TRBV3-1 and TRBJ2-3, with 7 bases matching TRBD2. CDR3 length equals 15 residues. V dropped 1 base and J dropped 2; count of bases not matched to a gene: 3. The germline gives CDR1 LGHDT, CDR2 YNNKEL (reference sequence).

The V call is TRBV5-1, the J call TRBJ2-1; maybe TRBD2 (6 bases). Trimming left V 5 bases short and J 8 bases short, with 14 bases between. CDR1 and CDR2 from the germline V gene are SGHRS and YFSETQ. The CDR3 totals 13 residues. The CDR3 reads CASSSGRDDEQFF. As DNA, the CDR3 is TGCGCCAGCAGTTCAGGGCGGGACGATGAGCAGTTCTTC.

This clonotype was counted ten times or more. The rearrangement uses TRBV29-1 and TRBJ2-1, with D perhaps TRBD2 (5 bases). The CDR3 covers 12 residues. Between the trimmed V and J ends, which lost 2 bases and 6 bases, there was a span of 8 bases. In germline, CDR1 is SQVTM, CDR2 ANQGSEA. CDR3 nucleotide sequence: TGCAGCGTTGAAACTGGGAGCAATGAGCAGTTCTTC. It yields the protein CSVETGSNEQFF.

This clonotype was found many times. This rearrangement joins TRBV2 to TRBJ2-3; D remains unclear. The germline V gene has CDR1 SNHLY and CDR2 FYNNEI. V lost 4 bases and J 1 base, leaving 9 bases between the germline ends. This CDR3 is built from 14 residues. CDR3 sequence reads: CASSVGTRTDTQYF. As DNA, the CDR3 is TGTGCCAGCAGTGTTGGCACTCGCACAGATACGCAGTATTTT.

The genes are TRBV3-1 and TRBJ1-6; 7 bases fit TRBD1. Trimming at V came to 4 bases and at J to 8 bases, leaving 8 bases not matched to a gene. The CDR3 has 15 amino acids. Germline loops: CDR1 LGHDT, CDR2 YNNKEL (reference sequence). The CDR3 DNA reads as TGTGCCAGCAGCCCCCGCAGGGGGGCTGATTCACCCCTCCACTTT. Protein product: CASSPRRGADSPLHF. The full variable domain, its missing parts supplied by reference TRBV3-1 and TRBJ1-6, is DTAVSQTPKYLVTQMGNDKSIKCEQNLGHDTMYWYKQDSKKFLKIMFSYNNKELIINETVPNRFSPKSPDKAHLNLHINSLELGDSAVYFCASSPRRGADSPLHFGNGTRLTVT.

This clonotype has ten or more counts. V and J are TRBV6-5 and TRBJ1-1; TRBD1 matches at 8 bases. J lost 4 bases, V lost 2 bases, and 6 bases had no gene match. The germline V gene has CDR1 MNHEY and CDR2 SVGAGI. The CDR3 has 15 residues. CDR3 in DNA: TGTGCCAGCAGTTACAGTCAGGGGGCGGGCACTGAAGCTTTCTTT. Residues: CASSYSQGAGTEAFF.

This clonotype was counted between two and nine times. CDR3 sequence reads: CASSLGGRNEQFF. CDR3 coding DNA: TGTGCCAGCAGCTTAGGGGGACGTAATGAGCAGTTCTTC. V is TRBV7-9 and J is TRBJ2-1, with D possibly called TRBD1 or TRBD2 (5 bases each). V lost 1 base, J lost 7 bases, and 8 bases lay in between. The CDR3 totals 13 residues. Germline loops: CDR1 SEHNR, CDR2 FQNEAQ (reference sequence).

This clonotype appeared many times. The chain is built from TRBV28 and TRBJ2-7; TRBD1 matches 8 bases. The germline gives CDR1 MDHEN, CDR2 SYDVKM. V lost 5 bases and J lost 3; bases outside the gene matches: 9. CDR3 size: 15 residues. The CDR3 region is CASSDPGTGGYEQYF. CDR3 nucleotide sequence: TGTGCCAGCAGTGATCCCGGAACAGGGGGCTACGAGCAGTACTTC.

This chain's CDR3 is CAWGRGAVDTQYF. CDR3 nucleotide sequence: TGTGCCTGGGGGCGGGGCGCCGTGGATACGCAGTATTTT. This chain joins TRBV30 and TRBJ2-3, with D tentatively TRBD2 (6 bases). Germline V gives CDR1 GTSNPN, CDR2 SVGIG (reference sequence). V dropped 5 bases and J dropped 6 bases, with 15 bases sitting between them. The CDR3 covers 13 residues.

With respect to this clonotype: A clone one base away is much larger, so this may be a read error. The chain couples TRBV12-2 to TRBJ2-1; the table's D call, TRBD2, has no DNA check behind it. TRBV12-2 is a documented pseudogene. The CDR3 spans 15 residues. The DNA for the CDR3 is TGTGCAAGTCGCTTAGCGGAGCGGGAATGGAATAAGCAGTTCTTC. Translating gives CASRLAEREWNKQFF.

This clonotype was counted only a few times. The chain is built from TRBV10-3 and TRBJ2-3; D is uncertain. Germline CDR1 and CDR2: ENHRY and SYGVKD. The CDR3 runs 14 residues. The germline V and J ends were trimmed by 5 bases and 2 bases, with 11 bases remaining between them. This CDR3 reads CAISNVQSTDTQYF. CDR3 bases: TGTGCCATCAGTAACGTACAATCCACAGATACGCAGTATTTT.

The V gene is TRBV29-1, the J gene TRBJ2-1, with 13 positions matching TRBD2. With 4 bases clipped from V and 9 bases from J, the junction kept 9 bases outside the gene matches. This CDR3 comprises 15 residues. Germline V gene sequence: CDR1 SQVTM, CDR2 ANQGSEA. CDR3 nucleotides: TGCAGCGTTGGAAAACTAGCGGGAGGGCCTTCTGAGCAGTTCTTC. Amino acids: CSVGKLAGGPSEQFF.

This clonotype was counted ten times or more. The CDR3 region is CASSVRPLTGTTDTQYF. In DNA form, the CDR3 reads TGTGCCAGCAGCGTACGACCCCTGACAGGGACGACAGATACGCAGTATTTT. J is TRBJ2-3 and V is TRBV9; 7 bases are a match to TRBD1. With V trimmed by 1 base and J by 3 bases, 11 bases remained unmatched. Germline CDR1 is SGDLS and CDR2 is YYNGEE. The CDR3 runs to 17 residues.

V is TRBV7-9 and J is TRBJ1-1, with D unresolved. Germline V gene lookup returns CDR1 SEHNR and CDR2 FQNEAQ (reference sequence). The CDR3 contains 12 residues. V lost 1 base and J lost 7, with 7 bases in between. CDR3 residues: CASSLVGLEAFF. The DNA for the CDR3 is TGTGCCAGCAGCTTAGTCGGCCTTGAAGCTTTCTTT.

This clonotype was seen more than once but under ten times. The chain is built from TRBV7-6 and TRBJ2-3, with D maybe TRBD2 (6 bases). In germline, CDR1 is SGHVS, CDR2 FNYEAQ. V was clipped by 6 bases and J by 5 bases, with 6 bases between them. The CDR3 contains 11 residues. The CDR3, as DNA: TGTGCCAGCAGAGCGGGAGATACGCAGTATTTT. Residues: CASRAGDTQYF.

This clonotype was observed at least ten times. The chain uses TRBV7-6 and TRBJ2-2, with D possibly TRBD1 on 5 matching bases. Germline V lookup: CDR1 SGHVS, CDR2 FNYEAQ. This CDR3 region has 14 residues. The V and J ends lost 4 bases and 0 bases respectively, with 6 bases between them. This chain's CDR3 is CASSSTANTGELFF. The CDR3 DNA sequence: TGTGCCAGCAGCTCGACAGCGAACACCGGGGAGCTGTTTTTT.

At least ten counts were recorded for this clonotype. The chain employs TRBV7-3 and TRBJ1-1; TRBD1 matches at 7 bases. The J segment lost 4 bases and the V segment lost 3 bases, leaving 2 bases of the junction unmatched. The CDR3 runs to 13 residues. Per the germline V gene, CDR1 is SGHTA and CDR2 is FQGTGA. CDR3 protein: CASSFHRGTEAFF. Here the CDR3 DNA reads TGTGCCAGCAGCTTCCACAGGGGCACTGAAGCTTTCTTT.

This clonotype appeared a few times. CDR3 protein: CASSVAGTNEQFF. The CDR3 nucleotides read TGTGCCAGCAGCGTAGCGGGGACAAATGAGCAGTTCTTC. This rearrangement joins TRBV9 to TRBJ2-1; possible D gene TRBD1, 6 bases. Germline loops: CDR1 SGDLS, CDR2 YYNGEE. Between the trimmed V and J ends, which lost 0 bases and 7 bases, there was a span of 8 bases. CDR3 length equals 13 residues.